This T cell receptor beta chain appears in the sequencing data of a study of technical replicates of blood from several donors. The table came from immunoSEQ multiplex PCR; TCRdb's copy has only in-frame clones and leaves some out. The top ten hold under 0.35% of the sample, which has around 93,000 clones, roughly 94% seen once. CDR1 and CDR2 (germline): MNHEY, SMNVEV (reference sequence). CDR3 length: 13 residues. Trimming shortened V by 3 bases and J by 0 bases, and 5 bases separated the two germline ends. Input material: T cells isolated from PBMCs. The rearrangement links TRBV27 to TRBJ1-1; D gene unclear. This sequence was found in a human donor in good health. The CDR3 DNA follows: TGTGCCAGCAGTTTGGGCATGAACACTGAAGCTTTCTTT. Translation: CASSLGMNTEAFF.